The 23 T cell receptor beta chains presented below share a single source sample, sequenced in a study of cytomegalovirus exposure and HLA in healthy donors. The PCR made use of 60 Vbeta and 13 Jbeta primers. Sequenced by immunoSEQ multiplex PCR; TCRdb stores in-frame clones only, minus some. The sample lists roughly 110,000 clones; over 65% were seen once. The sequencing input was PBMCs. These receptors all come from a middle-aged woman in good health and CMV-seropositive.

This chain links TRBV5-1 with TRBJ1-4; weak D call: TRBD1 (6 bases). The CDR3 has 15 residues. The germline CDR1 and CDR2 sequences are SGHRS and YFSETQ. Trimming took 4 bases from V and 8 from J, leaving 18 bases between them. For the CDR3, the DNA is TGCGCCAGCAGCACCGGGACACTGAGGGGAGAAAAACTGTTTTTT. Translation gives CASSTGTLRGEKLFF. Drawing the rest from reference TRBV5-1 and TRBJ1-4, the complete variable domain is KAGVTQTPRYLIKTRGQQVTLSCSPISGHRSVSWYQQTPGQGLQFLFEYFSETQRNKGNFPGRFSGRQFSNSRSEMNVSTLELGDSALYLCASSTGTLRGEKLFFGSGTQLSVL.

V usage is TRBV6-6 and J usage is TRBJ1-5; 9 nucleotides align to TRBD1. The J segment lost 3 bases and the V segment lost 6 bases, leaving 6 bases of the junction unmatched. Germline V gives CDR1 MNHNY, CDR2 SVGAGI (reference sequence). CDR3 size: 15 residues. The CDR3 region has the DNA TGTGCCAGCAGGCAACAGGGGGCAGTCAATCAGCCCCAGCATTTT. Translation: CASRQQGAVNQPQHF.

V gene TRBV6-5 combines with J gene TRBJ2-1; perhaps TRBD1 as D (6 bases). This CDR3 comprises 13 residues. Germline V gene data show CDR1 as MNHEY and CDR2 as SVGAGI. V was clipped by 6 bases and J by 2 bases, with 8 bases between them. Written as DNA, the CDR3 is TGTGCCAGCAGGACAGGACCCTACAATGAGCAGTTCTTC. Translating it yields CASRTGPYNEQFF.

The chain is built from TRBV30 and TRBJ2-7; TRBD1 aligns across 8 bases. The germline V gene has CDR1 GTSNPN and CDR2 SVGIG (reference sequence). The CDR3 has 14 residues. J was trimmed by 2 bases and V by 3 bases; bases with no gene match: 6. Written as DNA, the CDR3 is TGTGCCTGGAGGCACAGGGGGTCCCCCTACGAGCAGTACTTC. This translates into CAWRHRGSPYEQYF.

The V call is TRBV10-2, the J call TRBJ2-5, with a tentative D call TRBD2 (5 bases). Germline V gene sequence: CDR1 WSHSY, CDR2 SAAADI. This CDR3 contains 12 residues. V was cut by 8 bases and J by 7 bases, with 14 bases left in between. CDR3 nucleotide sequence: TGCGCCAGCCAAGGAAACGCGGGGACCCAGTACTTC. Its protein product is CASQGNAGTQYF.

V gene TRBV25-1 combines with J gene TRBJ2-3; 8 bases fit TRBD2. The CDR3 has 14 amino acids. The V gene's germline CDR1 is MGHDK and CDR2 SYGVNS. Trimming cost V 5 bases and J 0 bases; bases outside gene matches: 1. The CDR3 reads CASSPGGSTDTQYF. In DNA form, the CDR3 reads TGTGCCAGCAGTCCGGGGGGGAGCACAGATACGCAGTATTTT.

This clone was detected only a few times. This chain connects TRBV5-1 to TRBJ1-3; no definite D call. Trimming pared 1 base from V and 0 bases from J, leaving 11 bases between. This CDR3 is 16 amino acids long. CDR1 SGHRS and CDR2 YFSETQ come from the germline V gene. CDR3 amino acids: CASSLQAGLSGNTIYF. The CDR3 DNA reads as TGCGCCAGCAGCTTGCAGGCAGGACTCTCTGGAAACACCATATATTTT. Using reference TRBV5-1 and TRBJ1-3 for the parts outside the CDR3, the full variable domain is KAGVTQTPRYLIKTRGQQVTLSCSPISGHRSVSWYQQTPGQGLQFLFEYFSETQRNKGNFPGRFSGRQFSNSRSEMNVSTLELGDSALYLCASSLQAGLSGNTIYFGEGSWLTVV.

The J gene is TRBJ2-2, the V gene TRBV5-1; D call uncertain. The V end was cut by 4 bases, the J end by 7 bases, with 8 bases between. This CDR3 has 12 residues. From germline, CDR1 is SGHRS and CDR2 YFSETQ. The CDR3 loop reads CASSIRSGELFF. The CDR3 region has the DNA TGCGCCAGCAGCATTCGGAGCGGGGAGCTGTTTTTT.

This chain uses TRBV30 with TRBJ1-6; possibly TRBD1 for D (6 bases). From germline, CDR1 is GTSNPN and CDR2 SVGIG (reference sequence). Trimming cost V 0 bases and J 5 bases, with 11 bases left between them. This CDR3 comprises 15 residues. Here the CDR3 DNA reads TGTGCCTGGAGTGTGGACAGCCTGAATAATTCACCCCTCCACTTT. As protein: CAWSVDSLNNSPLHF. The complete variable domain, with remaining parts taken from reference TRBV30 and TRBJ1-6, reads SQTIHQWPATLVQPVGSPLSLECTVEGTSNPNLYWYRQAAGRGLQLLFYSVGIGQISSEVPQNLSASRPQDRQFILSSKKLLLSDSGFYLCAWSVDSLNNSPLHFGNGTRLTVT.

This clone was detected once. This chain links TRBV4-1 with TRBJ2-7; no firm D call. With 0 bases removed from V and 2 bases from J, the gap between germline ends came to 8 bases. Germline values: CDR1 MGHRA, CDR2 YSYEKL. CDR3 length: 14 amino acids. The CDR3: CASSQEAGAYEQYF. The DNA for the CDR3 is TGCGCCAGCAGCCAAGAGGCCGGAGCCTACGAGCAGTACTTC.

The sample holds a few counts of this clone. The V and J genes are TRBV12-5 and TRBJ2-1, with D possibly matching TRBD1 (6 bases). Trimming cost V 1 base and J 10 bases, with 14 bases left between them. The CDR3 runs 14 residues. The germline V gene encodes CDR1 LGHNT and CDR2 FRNRAP. The CDR3 bases are TGTGCTAGTGGTTTGGACCCGGGACAAAAGGAGCAGTTCTTC. Residues: CASGLDPGQKEQFF.

The V gene is TRBV27, the J gene TRBJ2-7; D gene unclear. The CDR3 covers 13 residues. Trimming took off 2 bases at V and 1 base at J, with 6 bases between the two ends. From germline, CDR1 is MNHEY and CDR2 SMNVEV (reference sequence). CDR3 DNA: TGTGCCAGCAGTTTACTTCCGTCCTACGAGCAGTACTTC. Its protein is CASSLLPSYEQYF.

The chain carries TRBV6-5 and TRBJ1-4; the match to TRBD1 covers 8 bases. This CDR3 spans 14 amino acids. From germline, CDR1 is MNHEY and CDR2 SVGAGI. The V and J ends lost 6 bases and 7 bases, in that order; junction bases with no gene match: 7. The CDR3 coding sequence is TGTGCCAGCAGCCTAGACAGGGGTGTTGAAAAACTGTTTTTT. The encoded protein is CASSLDRGVEKLFF.

This clone has only one observation. This chain connects TRBV11-2 to TRBJ1-4; D may be TRBD1 (6 bases). Germline loops: CDR1 SGHAT, CDR2 FQNNGV. The CDR3 loop spans 14 amino acids. V lost 1 base, J lost 11 bases, and 14 bases lay in between. CDR3 sequence (DNA): TGTGCCAGCAGCTTAGGTCAGGGGCAGTGGAAACTGTTTTTT. It is translated as CASSLGQGQWKLFF.

The chain joins TRBV19 to TRBJ1-5; 7 bases are a match to TRBD1. V lost 6 bases and J lost 2; bases outside the gene matches: 7. The CDR3 covers 15 residues. Germline CDR1 LNHDA, CDR2 SQIVND (reference sequence). CDR3 in amino acids: CASSSDRDGNQPQHF. CDR3 nucleotides: TGTGCCAGTAGCTCCGACAGGGATGGCAATCAGCCCCAGCATTTT. Using reference TRBV19 and TRBJ1-5 for the parts outside the CDR3, the full variable domain is DGGITQSPKYLFRKEGQNVTLSCEQNLNHDAMYWYRQDPGQGLRLIYYSQIVNDFQKGDIAEGYSVSREKKESFPLTVTSAQKNPTAFYLCASSSDRDGNQPQHFGDGTRLSIL.

This chain joins TRBV19 and TRBJ1-1; 7 bases are a match to TRBD1. Germline trimming cut 5 bases from V and 0 bases from J; bases unmatched to any gene: 3. The CDR3 loop spans 14 amino acids. Germline CDR1 is LNHDA and CDR2 is SQIVND (reference sequence). The CDR3 nucleotides read TGTGCCAGTAGTGGGGGACAGTTGAACACTGAAGCTTTCTTT. Translating it yields CASSGGQLNTEAFF. Drawing the rest from reference TRBV19 and TRBJ1-1, the complete variable domain is DGGITQSPKYLFRKEGQNVTLSCEQNLNHDAMYWYRQDPGQGLRLIYYSQIVNDFQKGDIAEGYSVSREKKESFPLTVTSAQKNPTAFYLCASSGGQLNTEAFFGQGTRLTVV.

V and J are TRBV5-6 and TRBJ1-2; the D gene is possibly TRBD1 (6 bases). Germline CDR1 is SGHDT and CDR2 is YYEEEE. Trimming removed 4 bases at V and 11 bases at J, with 12 bases between. The CDR3 consists of 11 residues. The CDR3 sequence: CASSVTGSYTF. CDR3 sequence (DNA): TGTGCCAGCAGCGTGACAGGTTCTTACACCTTC.

The rearrangement joins TRBV30 to TRBJ1-3, with D perhaps matching TRBD1 (5 bases). Trimming removed 0 bases at V and 4 bases at J, with 13 bases between. The V gene's germline CDR1 is GTSNPN and CDR2 SVGIG (reference sequence). The length of the CDR3 is 15 residues. CDR3 loop: CAWSVKQAPGNTIYF. The CDR3 DNA reads TGTGCCTGGAGTGTAAAACAGGCCCCCGGAAACACCATATATTTT. Together with reference TRBV30 and TRBJ1-3, the CDR3 gives the full variable domain: SQTIHQWPATLVQPVGSPLSLECTVEGTSNPNLYWYRQAAGRGLQLLFYSVGIGQISSEVPQNLSASRPQDRQFILSSKKLLLSDSGFYLCAWSVKQAPGNTIYFGEGSWLTVV.

The chain couples TRBV5-1 to TRBJ1-5, with TRBD1 as a possible D gene (5 bases). The germline V gene has CDR1 SGHRS and CDR2 YFSETQ. V was cut by 0 bases and J by 7 bases, with 11 bases left in between. The CDR3 is made up of 14 amino acids. CDR3 sequence reads: CASSLELSGQPQHF. CDR3 bases: TGCGCCAGCAGCTTGGAGCTGTCAGGGCAGCCCCAGCATTTT.

This chain joins TRBV18 and TRBJ1-2; possible D gene TRBD1, 5 bases. This CDR3 is 15 amino acids long. CDR1 and CDR2 from the germline V gene are KGHSH and LQKENI. The V end lost 1 base, the J end lost 4 bases, and 13 bases lay between the germline ends. CDR3 residues: CASSPLRWGSYGYTF. The CDR3 region has the DNA TGTGCCAGCTCACCACTCCGGTGGGGCAGCTATGGCTACACCTTC.

The rearrangement links TRBV30 to TRBJ1-1; D remains unclear. This CDR3 contains 13 residues. Trimming cost V 2 bases and J 1 base, with 8 bases left between them. Per the germline V gene, CDR1 is GTSNPN and CDR2 is SVGIG (reference sequence). The CDR3 nucleotides are TGTGCCTGGAGTCGAACAGAGAACACTGAAGCTTTCTTT. As protein: CAWSRTENTEAFF.

This chain uses TRBV2 with TRBJ1-4, with 8 bases aligning to TRBD1. The V gene end was trimmed by 7 bases and the J gene end by 7 bases; junction bases not matched to a gene: 11. This CDR3 region has 15 residues. Germline CDR1 is SNHLY and CDR2 is FYNNEI. The chain's CDR3 is CASTTNDRGGEKLFF. CDR3 bases: TGTGCCAGCACAACGAATGACAGGGGAGGTGAAAAACTGTTTTTT. The full variable domain, in which reference TRBV2 and TRBJ1-4 provide the parts outside the CDR3, is EPEVTQTPSHQVTQMGQEVILRCVPISNHLYFYWYRQILGQKVEFLVSFYNNEISEKSEIFDDQFSVERPDGSNFTLKIRSTKLEDSAMYFCASTTNDRGGEKLFFGSGTQLSVL.

The V and J genes are TRBV5-6 and TRBJ1-1; no clear D gene. V was cut by 4 bases and J by 5 bases, with 12 bases left in between. The CDR3 is 13 residues long. Germline V CDR1 and CDR2: SGHDT, YYEEEE. In nucleotides, the CDR3 is TGTGCCAGCAGCCCGGGAGGATGGACTGAAGCTTTCTTT. Amino acids: CASSPGGWTEAFF.